The T cell receptor (beta chain) under discussion was sequenced for a study of cytomegalovirus exposure and HLA in healthy donors. Overall study findings and caveats: In vitro experiments confirmed that a few CMV-associated chains were specific for CMV antigens.

Both 60 Vbeta primers and 13 Jbeta primers went into the PCR. Profiled with immunoSEQ multiplex PCR; TCRdb holds only in-frame clones, not every one. This table holds over 150,000 clones, around 77% found once. About this clone itself: Its specificity is unknown.

Material: PBMCs. This sequence was found in a woman in her 30s in good health and CMV-seronegative.

The CDR3 loop reads CASSAGVVPSSGANVLTF. The CDR3 nucleotides read TGTGCCAGCAGCGCCGGGGTCGTGCCCTCCTCTGGGGCCAACGTCCTGACTTTC. The chain couples TRBV5-4 to TRBJ2-6; D is perhaps TRBD2 (5 bases). The length of the CDR3 is 18 residues. Germline values: CDR1 SGHNT, CDR2 YYREEE (reference sequence). V lost 4 bases, J lost 0 bases, and 17 bases lay in between.